This entry is about one T cell receptor (beta chain). A much more abundant neighbour one base away suggests this may be a read error. This sample is part of a study of T-cell reconstitution after alpha-beta-depleted transplantation in children. V dropped 6 bases and J dropped 9 bases, with 8 bases sitting between them. Germline CDR1 reads SQVTM; CDR2 reads ANQGSEA. The CDR3 is 10 residues long. Preparation of the TCRbeta library involved a method that used unique molecular identifiers. TCRdb fed the PCR reads into MiXCR, producing one record per CDR3 protein. The sample lists some 200,000 distinct CDR3 sequences; approximately 14% were seen once.

The source is a human donor who donated a stem cell graft to a child with acute lymphoblastic leukemia. The sequenced sample was PBMCs from the stem cell graft donor, obtained from the stem cell graft. The J gene is TRBJ2-2, the V gene TRBV29-1; D might be TRBD2 (5 bases). DNA of the CDR3: TGCAGCGTCCTAGCCTGGGAGCTGTTTTTT. Residues: CSVLAWELFF.